This T cell receptor (beta chain) stems from a study of cytomegalovirus exposure and HLA in healthy donors (TCRdb year 2017). Regarding the study in general: An earlier analysis of about 560 of the donors reported 276 Gb of sequence data and some 110 million unique TCR beta sequences obtained from some 200 million T cells. An early release that covered several hundred HLA-typed donors contained around 330 gigabases of sequencing data and about 93 million unique TCR sequences. Of the 300 to 450 genotyped donors, 65% to 90% were placed in the genetic ancestry cluster associated with self-reported Caucasian donors. The study was designed to test whether signatures of past pathogen exposure could be identified by cataloging public T cell receptors. The study profiled the T cell repertoires of 500 to 800 subjects by immunosequencing and related them to cytomegalovirus serostatus. Along with the approximately 700-subject first cohort, a separate validation cohort of over a hundred different subjects was used. To predict cytomegalovirus infection status, the study brought together high-throughput TCR immunosequencing, statistical association of individual TCRs with disease status, and machine learning. A later analysis re-analyzed previously published TCR beta repertoires from roughly 600 donors and added high-resolution HLA genotyping to study TCR occurrence patterns. In the later analysis, no new phenotypic data were used to find candidate immune exposures; instead, reliance was placed on TCR beta sequences and their occurrence across donors. In an earlier analysis of 550 to 700 of the donors, high-throughput TCR beta sequencing was used to judge whether each TCR beta V gene segment behaved as functional or pseudogenic. Alongside the repertoire data, information on donor age, sex, ethnicity and CMV serostatus was compiled. A later genetic analysis used genome-wide SNP genotypes for about 60% of the roughly 700 donors, treating that subset as a discovery cohort. All discovery cohort repertoires had been generated using a single sequencing platform. Both class I and class II loci were covered by HLA typing, at four-digit resolution. Typing coverage varied by locus: roughly 620-640 donors for A, B, C, DRB1 and DQB1; approximately 560 for DQA1; 600 to 610 for DPA1; fewer than 480 for DPB1. Four to six DR-DQ haplotypes were handled as single units for association and clustering, since linkage in the cohort was strong. Among around 400 genotyped donors of the cohort, an average of roughly 230,000 unique TCR beta nucleotide sequences was sequenced per donor, of which about 18% were non-productive.

The cohort was made up of around 720 healthy bone marrow donors. At the time of sampling, every cohort member was nominally healthy, though immune exposures that went unrecorded were likely present. The donor was CMV seropositive and was included in the group of 250 to 300 seropositive cohort members. Each donor provided a peripheral blood sample, and peripheral blood mononuclear cells were used for TCR beta sequencing. Genomic DNA extraction from the blood cell samples was performed with the Qiagen DNeasy Blood Extraction Kit. In the case of this clone: Its antigen target is currently unknown. The record has no base qualities; no much larger clone is one base away.

CDR3 length: 16 amino acids, cysteine to phenylalanine. Only the CDR3 DNA is retained, 48 bases long and in frame from the first base. The germline V gene (reference sequence) gives CDR1 as GTSNPN and CDR2 as SVGIG. Trimming removed 1 base from V and 6 bases from J; the gene matches leave 13 bases unexplained. Study-level results and caveats: The only immune exposure information available for the cohort was CMV serostatus. In an earlier analysis of some 500 of the donors, most TCR beta V segments appeared in productive rearrangements about 90% or about 30% of the time, broadly matching IMGT annotations. In the study, 150 to 200 TCR beta chains were listed as associated with cytomegalovirus. Most TCR sequences were observed very rarely across donors, whereas some public TCRs were present in many individuals. A later analysis found that most CMV-associated TCR beta chains appeared HLA-restricted, with HLA associations seemingly driven largely by CMV exposure. When HLA alleles, especially DR and DQ, strongly co-occurred, TCR associations were difficult to assign to individual alleles. Roughly uniform sequencing depth across donors was assumed in presence/absence analyses, although this assumption may not hold. Some IMGT-functional V segments, including TRBV6-2 and TRBV6-3, could not be told apart with the 87-base-pair reads, so those segments were excluded. Linkage disequilibrium might explain the correlated functional status among segregating V segments, but an unknown experimental factor could not be ruled out. In a later analysis, TCR association rates were found to vary across HLA loci, with the most associated TCRs seen for DRB1 alleles and the fewest for HLA-C alleles. Compared with equally common non-associated chains, HLA-associated TCR beta chains in a later analysis were more clonally expanded and had lower generation probabilities. The cohort was sequenced for TCR beta chains only, and without alpha or paired-chain data the features that could be detected were limited. It was suggested by the authors that the approach could potentially be generalized to other disease states and immunological phenotypes. A later analysis associated around 16,000 TCR beta sequences with specific HLA alleles at a false discovery rate of 0.05. A later genetic analysis associated a missense DCLRE1C variant with V-gene and J-gene trimming of TCR beta chains, and an independent cohort replicated the association. According to a later genetic analysis, donors in an Asian-associated ancestry cluster had fewer N-insertions in productive TCRs than the roughly 660-donor mean. In both the original and validation cohorts, the classifier was reported to diagnose cytomegalovirus status with high specificity and sensitivity. A cluster of highly shared sequence variants was judged likely to be a technical artifact of the sequencing pipeline. A further reported finding was that TCR beta sequences accurately predicted the HLA-A and HLA-B alleles for most subjects in the first cohort. Because HLA typing was missing for some donors at each locus, association tests included only the typed subset. In a later analysis, several top co-occurrence clusters were reported to appear linked to parvovirus B19, influenza, CMV and Epstein-Barr virus. Because counts were too low, 15 to 20 rarely observed V segments, including chromosome 9 orphons, were excluded from the earlier analysis of some 590 of the donors. A few of the identified cytomegalovirus-associated TCR beta chains were confirmed in vitro to be specific for cytomegalovirus antigens.

Library prep was done by the immunoSEQ multiplex PCR assay. The multiplex PCR relied on a mix of 60 forward primers for TCR Vbeta segments and 13 reverse primers for TCR Jbeta segments. The CDR3 region of rearranged TCR beta genes was amplified from genomic DNA with a multiplex PCR assay. The amplified TCR beta libraries were sequenced on the Illumina HiSeq System as 87-base-pair reads. Per the source publication's procedure: Across the 670 or so repertoires, a later analysis counted 80 million or so unique TCR beta chains, 9 million to 14 million of which were shared by at least two donors. Raw reads were error-corrected and collapsed into unique sequences with a nearest-neighbor algorithm that merged closely related sequences to remove PCR and sequencing errors. V, D and J gene segments were assigned by aligning CDR3 sequences to IMGT reference sequences. For a sequence to be retained, a match of at least six nucleotides to both a V gene segment and a J gene segment was required. Rearrangements were classified as productive when the CDR3 lacked stop codons and remained in frame with V and J, and all other rearrangements were classified as non-productive. Following IMGT convention, CDR3 was defined as the stretch from the second conserved V-encoded cysteine up to the conserved J-encoded phenylalanine. Sequences without an unambiguous match to a single V gene segment were excluded from the earlier analysis of approximately 560 of the donors. In an earlier analysis of some 590 of the donors, a V segment was called functional when productive rearrangements were above 56.7%, and segregating when the standard deviation between donors exceeded 5%. To diagnose cytomegalovirus status from the catalog of TCR beta chain sequences, a statistical classification framework was built. In a later analysis, V and J genes were assigned by comparing TCR nucleotide sequences against IMGT/GENE-DB human TR gene sequences. The TCRdist pipeline was used in a later analysis to assign CDR3 sequences and most-parsimonious VDJ recombination scenarios. In a later analysis, each TCR beta chain was defined by its CDR3 amino acid sequence together with its V-gene family, and reads without a unique V-gene family were excluded. In a later analysis, around 650 highly shared, low-generation-probability nucleotide sequences were removed to address suspected cross-contamination and a sequencing artifact. For each public chain, a later analysis derived a clonal expansion index from normalized ranks of inferred template counts within each repertoire. In a later analysis, generation probabilities were computed with a VDJ recombination model fitted to out-of-frame rearrangements, and the resulting probabilities were checked against IGoR. A later analysis scored TCR-TCR, TCR-HLA and TCR-CMV co-occurrence with hypergeometric tests, applying a repertoire-size bias correction to TCR pairs. In a later analysis, false discovery rates were estimated by permuting HLA or CMV assignments 20 times. In a later analysis, co-occurring TCRs were grouped using DBSCAN, and TCRdist sequence similarity was added for clustering within HLA-allele-positive subsets. Co-occurrence clustering excluded repertoires with fewer than 30,000 or more than 120,000 public chains, plus five with anomalous nucleotide sharing. TCRdb's version of the immuneACCESS table is confined to in-frame rearrangements and falls short of the full clone set. An unresolved V gene accounts for under half of the shortfall where checked; the remainder is of unknown origin. The DNA was the basis for D and trimming; V, J and clone size are from that table. The sample yields fewer than 200,000 clones; 80% to 90% were counted once. The ten largest account for less than 2.5% of the sample.

This clonotype was obtained from a man aged 18 to 35 in good health and CMV-seropositive. The sequenced sample was PBMCs. This sequence uses TRBV30 and TRBJ2-3; TRBD2 agrees with 7 junctional bases. In nucleotide form, the sequence is TGTGCCTGGAGTGGACGGGACTATCGGCCCGGTGATACGCAGTATTTT. This encodes CAWSGRDYRPGDTQYF.